Listed below are T cell receptor beta chains from one sample, sequenced in a study of cytomegalovirus exposure and HLA in healthy donors. Using immunoSEQ multiplex PCR, the repertoire was profiled, and TCRdb retains in-frame clones only, with some absent. The sample carries about 92,000 clones, 80% to 90% recorded once. Sequencing used PBMCs. The receptor source for this set is a woman under 30 in good health and CMV-seropositive. Both conserved end residues are part of each CDR3. The size entry is marked missing in some rows and otherwise reads once, few, many or a size class.

clone size,V gene,CDR3 protein
once,TRBV7-3,CASSLRGGGGPYNEQFF
NA,TRBV15,CATSRESGSGNIQYF
NA,TRBV4-2,CASSQAGRGAPTETQYF
NA,TRBV4-1,CASSRSGTATSYEQYF
few,TRBV6-5,CASSMTGLNTEAFF
NA,TRBV7-2,CASSKSGGYNTGELFF
NA,TRBV7-9,CASSLELASDTQYF
NA,TRBV19,CASSMGQGDEAFF
NA,TRBV5-1,CASSLAGGYTEAFF
NA,TRBV4-1,CASSQGKTGQGFGQPQHF
NA,TRBV25-1,CASSDPTGTNDEQFF
few,TRBV19,CASSITGFTEAFF
once,TRBV2,CATAGHTWYEQYF
NA,TRBV27,CASSFSLQINEKLFF
NA,TRBV28,CASRQSGDQPQHF
NA,TRBV19,CASSQQGAGELFF
NA,TRBV6-4,CASSDFFQIGSF
few,TRBV28,CASSRFYEQYF
NA,TRBV7-6,CASSSVVVNTGELFF
NA,TRBV6-1,CASLWTGGGNTIYF
NA,TRBV4-1,CASSQTEAYEQYF
NA,TRBV5-1,CASSPSRVTDTQYF
NA,TRBV5-1,CASSLQGFHEQYF
NA,TRBV7-9,CASSLYRDMALGEQYF
NA,TRBV10-3,CAISGQGGNEKLFF
NA,TRBV5-1,CASSRVSGSYNEQFF
few,TRBV28,CASSFSFQGNQPQHF
few,TRBV29-1,CSVSKGADQPQHF
NA,TRBV4-1,CASSQPTSGGYNEQFF
NA,TRBV9,CASSVPVGGLAVGSYNEQFF
once,TRBV5-1,CASSVAGTDTQYF
NA,TRBV7-9,CASSFTGLSTEAFF
NA,TRBV5-8,CATLDPGSSYNEQFF
NA,TRBV4-1,CASSQETDRVGGYTF
NA,TRBV7-6,CASSPLGLAENYEQYF
NA,TRBV27,CASSGQGSASYEQYF
NA,TRBV11-2,CASSRTENTEAFF
NA,TRBV19,CASSIGSGDYEQYF
NA,TRBV19,CASRLRGGNQPQHF
NA,TRBV5-4,CASRNGTVGSPLHF
NA,TRBV29-1,CSVRDSYGYTF
few,TRBV5-5,CASSKSGAYEQYF
NA,TRBV15,CATSSFPQRPDTQYF
NA,TRBV6-1,CASSEETGGGEELFF
NA,TRBV7-9,CASSLGGRDSNYGYTF
once,TRBV18,CASSSPEKRNTEAFF
few,TRBV5-6,CASSLQQGAYEQYF
NA,TRBV5-4,CASSFGGGVYNEQFF
few,TRBV10-2,CASTGQGGEKLFF
NA,TRBV29-1,CSIHRGYNEQFF
NA,TRBV7-9,CASSFSGEYTEAFF
NA,TRBV6-6,CASSHPSRSSYEQYF
NA,TRBV27,CARRTGGAPEHF